This TCR beta chain was documented in a study of long-term antiretroviral therapy in people with HIV (dated by TCRdb to about 2022). Context from the whole study: The earliest samples were collected approximately a decade before the 2015 WHO recommendation for immediate ART, a period when ART was typically delayed until CD4 counts fell. Whether ART initiation and durable HIV suppression were associated with changes in peripheral blood TRB repertoire composition and diversity was tested in a retrospective serial study. Test extractions of a monoclonal T-cell line alongside a few dozen polyclonal samples showed no cross-contamination during QIAcube processing. A total of 192 cryopreserved PBMC samples were contributed to the cohort by 30 adults with confirmed HIV infection, with samples collected serially over a mean of roughly six years (range 1-12). Among the roughly 30 participants with HIV, eleven were female. Findings and caveats that apply to the study as a whole: Expanded TRB clones identified before ART initiation dominated the repertoire across all time points, though the dominance fluctuated and decreased in many PLHIV after ART. The samples were dated from about 2004 to 2018, and the ART regimens that were used may be less effective than current ART regimens. ART initiation was associated with a significant increase in TRB diversity, but diversity stayed significantly below transplant donor controls even after long-term ART. Owing to limited PBMC availability, only the TCR beta chain was sequenced, without alpha chain pairing. Inferences about post-ART repertoire changes were limited because no data were available on ART adherence, viral resistance or therapy changes. Because pre-ART samples had limited cell numbers, profiling was done on unsorted PBMC rather than on sorted CD4+ and CD8+ T cells. CDR3 length ranges in HIV repertoires were narrower than in controls, and network structure suggested an antigen-experienced repertoire with only a slight naive shift after ART.

Inclusion was restricted to participants for whom at least one PBMC sample before ART initiation and at least two post-ART samples were available. All participants with HIV were treated in the United States of America. Before DNA extraction, cryopreserved samples of roughly 0.9-11 million PBMC were thawed and then washed. At the time of the earliest PBMC sample for each participant with HIV, ages ranged from about 23 to 60 years. Each participant contributed PBMC samples from 1-4 timepoints before ART initiation and 2-8 timepoints after ART initiation, with a median of 7 samples. For every participant, serial HIV viral load, CD4+ T-cell count, ART history and demographic data were obtained. Genomic DNA was extracted from unsorted PBMC with a Qiagen kit on a QIAcube, processed in batches of 12 samples. Sequencing of the TRB variable region was done with the immunoSEQ hsTCRB v3.0 assay at survey level resolution. TRB sequencing targeted a depth of about 40,000-50,000 T-cell genomes per sample. TRB libraries were pooled and sequenced on an Illumina MiSeq using a v3 150-cycle kit. Turning to the authors' computational methods: Repertoire analysis was run in R within a reproducible Nextflow workflow that covered QC, data transformation and analysis. LymphoSeq2, an R package for AIRR-Seq data exploration, was used to implement custom analyses. Four samples that produced fewer than 5000 total TRB sequences were removed, so some 190 HIV repertoires were analyzed. Among the 170 to 200 retained HIV repertoires, some 57 were collected before ART initiation and around 130 were collected after ART initiation. Repertoires were downsampled to 5000 TRB nucleotide sequences, and summary statistics were averaged over 100 downsampling iterations. Only TRB sequences with CDR3 regions of at least seven amino acids were retained for analysis. Diversity was assessed using a clonality score derived from Shannon entropy and using the Gini coefficient. In the repertoire networks, any two of the top 5000 CDR3 amino acid sequences were connected whenever the two sequences differed by an edit distance of one. Antigen specificity groups and MHC restriction were predicted for TRB CDR3 amino acid sequences with GLIPH2. To flag known associations with CMV, EBV, HIV or tissue antigens, CDR3 amino acid sequences were compared against VDJdb and McPAS-TCR. Pre-ART, post-ART and control groups were compared with Wilcoxon signed-rank tests and Holm-Bonferroni correction. Held by TCRdb, this immuneACCESS table contains in-frame sequences only and omits some clones. Under half of the omission traces to an unresolved V gene where checked; the cause of the rest is unknown. The DNA gave D and trimming, while V, J and clone size come from that table. The sample table lists 35,000 or so clones, roughly 85% of them with a count of one. The ten largest clones represent approximately 4.8% of the sample.

On this clone itself: Its antigen is currently not known. No much larger clonotype is one base removed from it; base qualities were not supplied.

The source was unsorted PBMCs, collected just over 2.7 years before starting antiretroviral therapy. The TCR was taken from a woman under 40 with HIV.

The nucleotide sequence is given as TGTGCCAGCAGACCACAGATGGGACACCTAAACACTGAAGCTTTCTTT. The encoded protein is CASRPQMGHLNTEAFF. The V and J segments used are TRBV27 and TRBJ1-1, and TRBD1 may be the D gene, going by 6 matching bases. Cut back by 6 bases and 2 bases, the V and J ends lie 19 bases apart. CDR1 MNHEY and CDR2 SMNVEV were looked up in the germline V gene (reference sequence). The CDR3 measures 16 amino acids from cysteine to phenylalanine. The sequence is cut down to CDR3 DNA, 48 bases in frame from base 1.